The 20 T cell receptor beta chains below come from one sample, sequenced in a study of blood T cell repertoires in COVID-19. Assay used: immunoSEQ multiplex PCR; TCRdb lists only in-frame clones, some missing. The sample yields roughly 150,000 clones, under 90% seen once. Source material: peripheral blood. Source of these receptors: a man between 60 and 70 years old with acute or convalescent COVID-19.

The CDR3 DNA follows: TGTGCCATCAGTGAGTCTGGCAGGGGGCGAACAGATACGCAGTATTTT. Its protein product is CAISESGRGRTDTQYF. The chain joins TRBV10-3 to TRBJ2-3; 8 nucleotides match TRBD1. This CDR3 has 16 residues. CDR1 is ENHRY and CDR2 is SYGVKD in the germline V gene. V shed 0 bases, J shed 3 bases, and the junction held 5 bases outside the gene matches.

The chain is built from TRBV6-5 and TRBJ1-5, with D perhaps matching TRBD1 (6 bases). V dropped 4 bases and J dropped 2 bases, with 12 bases sitting between them. CDR3 length: 15 amino acids. The germline V gene encodes CDR1 MNHEY and CDR2 SVGAGI. The CDR3 sequence: CASSSGTNGNQPQHF. The CDR3 DNA is TGTGCCAGCAGTTCTGGGACAAACGGCAATCAGCCCCAGCATTTT.

The chain carries TRBV4-3 and TRBJ1-2; the D is unclear. Germline V gene sequence: CDR1 LGHNA, CDR2 YSLEER. Trimming stripped 0 bases from V and 4 bases from J, with 15 bases between. This CDR3 has 16 residues. CDR3 sequence reads: CASSQDLGLTGYGYTF. The CDR3 DNA reads TGCGCCAGCAGCCAAGATCTCGGACTGACTGGCTATGGCTACACCTTC.

This chain joins TRBV6-2 or TRBV6-3 and TRBJ2-2, with D perhaps matching TRBD2 (7 bases). V was trimmed by 2 bases and J by 1 base, leaving 14 bases between them. The CDR3 runs to 17 residues. Germline V gene lookup returns CDR1 MNHEY and CDR2 SVGEGT. In DNA, the CDR3 is TGTGCCAGCAGTTACCGGGGGGCTAGCGGGAACACCGGGGAGCTGTTTTTT. This translates into CASSYRGASGNTGELFF.

As DNA, the CDR3 is TGCAGCGTTGACCTGACAGATACGCAGTATTTT. The encoded protein is CSVDLTDTQYF. This sequence joins TRBV29-1 and TRBJ2-3, with no clear D. The V gene's germline CDR1 is SQVTM and CDR2 ANQGSEA. V lost 3 bases to trimming and J lost 3 bases, with 4 bases between them. This CDR3 has 11 residues.

The CDR3 DNA reads TGTGCCAGCAGCCAAGGGCAAGCGGGGGGGGAGACCCAGTACTTC. Its protein is CASSQGQAGGETQYF. The V call is TRBV3-1 (or the pseudogene TRBV3-2), the J call TRBJ2-5, with TRBD2 identical over 10 bases. The CDR3 extends over 15 amino acids. Germline-derived CDR1 and CDR2 are LGHDT and YNNKEL (reference sequence). J gave up 5 bases and V 1 base, and 4 bases lay outside the gene matches.

V is TRBV7-2 and J is TRBJ2-3; 12 bases are shared with TRBD2. The germline gives CDR1 SGHTA, CDR2 FQGNSA. Trimming cost V 6 bases and J 1 base; bases outside gene matches: 2. This CDR3 region has 15 residues. DNA for the CDR3: TGTGCCAGCAGGCGACTAGCGGGGGGCACAGATACGCAGTATTTT. Its translation: CASRRLAGGTDTQYF.

This chain links TRBV11-2 with TRBJ2-1, with TRBD2 matching 9 bases. There are 15 residues in the CDR3. With V trimmed by 4 bases and J by 7 bases, 8 bases remained unmatched. The germline gives CDR1 SGHAT, CDR2 FQNNGV. CDR3 sequence reads: CASSSLAGAGNEQFF. CDR3 nucleotide sequence: TGTGCCAGCAGCTCCTTAGCGGGGGCGGGAAATGAGCAGTTCTTC.

This clone has more than one count but fewer than ten. This chain connects TRBV12-3 or TRBV12-4 to TRBJ1-2; D not resolved. The CDR3 is 13 amino acids. V was cut by 10 bases and J by 4 bases, with 16 bases left in between. For the CDR3, the DNA is TGTGCCACCAAGAGAGGGCAGGTCTATGGCTACACCTTC. Translation: CATKRGQVYGYTF.

The chain carries TRBV19 and TRBJ1-1; D gene ambiguous. The V end was cut by 5 bases, the J end by 3 bases, with 7 bases between. The germline V gene has CDR1 LNHDA and CDR2 SQIVND (reference sequence). The CDR3 is made up of 12 amino acids. CDR3 protein: CASSPQYTEAFF. CDR3 nucleotide sequence: TGTGCCAGTAGTCCACAGTACACTGAAGCTTTCTTT.

In its sample, this clone was seen a few times. The chain combines TRBV6-5 with TRBJ2-3; 8 nucleotides match TRBD2. The J segment lost 6 bases and the V segment lost 7 bases, leaving 12 bases of the junction unmatched. In germline, CDR1 is MNHEY, CDR2 SVGAGI. The CDR3 is 15 amino acids. The CDR3, as DNA: TGTGCCAGCAAGGGGGGAAAGCGGGAGAGGGATACGCAGTATTTT. As protein: CASKGGKRERDTQYF.

This chain connects TRBV6-6 to TRBJ1-2; the D gene is possibly TRBD1 (6 bases). The length of the CDR3 is 12 residues. Trimming pared 6 bases from V and 3 bases from J, leaving 8 bases between. The germline V gene has CDR1 MNHNY and CDR2 SVGAGI (reference sequence). CDR3 loop: CASSRTDYGYTF. Here the CDR3 DNA reads TGTGCCAGCAGCCGGACAGACTATGGCTACACCTTC.

In DNA form, the CDR3 reads TGTGCCAGCAGTTTACAGGTCCATCAGCCCCAGCATTTT. Its protein is CASSLQVHQPQHF. V is TRBV27 and J is TRBJ1-5, with D unclear. The germline V and J ends were trimmed by 2 bases and 5 bases, with 7 bases remaining between them. Germline-derived CDR1 and CDR2 are MNHEY and SMNVEV (reference sequence). CDR3 size: 13 residues.

This sequence joins TRBV19 and TRBJ2-6; 7 bases align to TRBD1. J gave up 0 bases and V 3 bases, and 8 bases lay outside the gene matches. There are 18 residues in the CDR3. Germline CDR1 is LNHDA and CDR2 is SQIVND (reference sequence). CDR3 region: CASSISTGAYSGANVLTF. CDR3 sequence (DNA): TGTGCCAGTAGTATTTCTACAGGGGCCTACTCTGGGGCCAACGTCCTGACTTTC.

This clone was detected a few times. The chain recombines TRBV19 with TRBJ1-2; 9 bases match TRBD1. Germline CDR1 LNHDA, CDR2 SQIVND (reference sequence). Losses at the gene ends were 7 bases for V and 2 bases for J; bases not matched to a gene: 8. The CDR3 extends over 15 amino acids. CDR3 nucleotides: TGTGCCAGTAATGAGGTAGGGACAGGGAACTATGGCTACACCTTC. Its protein is CASNEVGTGNYGYTF. The variable domain in full, completed from reference TRBV19 and TRBJ1-2, reads DGGITQSPKYLFRKEGQNVTLSCEQNLNHDAMYWYRQDPGQGLRLIYYSQIVNDFQKGDIAEGYSVSREKKESFPLTVTSAQKNPTAFYLCASNEVGTGNYGYTFGSGTRLTVV.

V gene TRBV6-2 or TRBV6-3 combines with J gene TRBJ2-1, with 8 bases identical to TRBD1. Germline assignment: CDR1 MNHEY and CDR2 SVGEGT. With 2 bases clipped from V and 6 bases from J, the junction kept 12 bases outside the gene matches. The CDR3 spans 17 residues. CDR3 amino acids: CASSYASAAGGFNEQFF. In nucleotides, the CDR3 is TGTGCCAGCAGTTACGCCTCGGCCGCAGGGGGCTTCAATGAGCAGTTCTTC.

This clone was detected only once. The chain uses TRBV4-3 and TRBJ2-3; TRBD2 matches 10 bases. Germline CDR1 is LGHNA and CDR2 is YSLEER. Losses at the gene ends were 3 bases for V and 6 bases for J; bases not matched to a gene: 6. The CDR3 spans 15 residues. CDR3 sequence: CASSHGIAGGDTQYF. The CDR3 DNA reads TGCGCCAGCAGCCACGGAATAGCGGGGGGCGATACGCAGTATTTT.

This chain links TRBV7-9 with TRBJ1-1, with D unresolved. Germline-derived CDR1 and CDR2 are SEHNR and FQNEAQ (reference sequence). The germline V and J ends were trimmed by 2 bases and 1 base, with 5 bases remaining between them. This CDR3 has 13 residues. CDR3 protein: CASSLRWNTEAFF. In nucleotides, the CDR3 is TGTGCCAGCAGCTTACGGTGGAACACTGAAGCTTTCTTT.

The chain links TRBV18 to TRBJ1-5; D is unresolved. The V gene's germline CDR1 is KGHSH and CDR2 LQKENI. With 1 base removed from V and 3 bases from J, the gap between germline ends came to 7 bases. The CDR3 contains 14 residues. The DNA of the CDR3 is TGTGCCAGCTCACCACGACGGGACAATCAGCCCCAGCATTTT. Encoded protein: CASSPRRDNQPQHF.

This clone came up a few times. This chain uses TRBV5-4 with TRBJ2-5, with D maybe TRBD1 (6 bases). Between the trimmed V and J ends, which lost 0 bases and 5 bases, there was a span of 8 bases. The CDR3 covers 13 residues. Germline loops: CDR1 SGHNT, CDR2 YYREEE (reference sequence). The CDR3 spells CASSLGTEETQYF. The CDR3 DNA reads as TGTGCCAGCAGCTTGGGGACAGAGGAGACCCAGTACTTC. Supplemented by reference TRBV5-4 and TRBJ2-5, the full variable domain reads ETGVTQSPTHLIKTRGQQVTLRCSSQSGHNTVSWYQQALGQGPQFIFQYYREEENGRGNFPPRFSGLQFPNYSSELNVNALELDDSALYLCASSLGTEETQYFGPGTRLLVL.